The rows below give T cell receptor beta chains drawn from one sample of a study of blood T cell repertoires in COVID-19. This table comes from immunoSEQ multiplex PCR, and its TCRdb copy is limited to in-frame clones, with some not included. In the table there are fewer than 650,000 clones, about 88% of which are singletons. Source material: peripheral blood. These receptors came from a woman in her fifties or sixties with COVID-19, enrolled during active disease. CDR3s include the opening cysteine and the closing phenylalanine or tryptophan. A D gene is named only where the DNA matches it firmly. The listing skips clone size in some rows; elsewhere it reads once, few, many or a size class.

j_call d_call clone_size v_call cdr3_nt cdr3_aa
TRBJ1-5 NA NA TRBV14 TGTGCCAGCAGCCAAGAGGGGACGGGAGGGGATCAGCCCCAGCATTTT CASSQEGTGGDQPQHF
TRBJ1-3 NA once TRBV6-5 TGTGCCAGCAGGCATAATGAGGACTCTGGAAACACCATATATTTT CASRHNEDSGNTIYF
TRBJ1-2 TRBD1 NA TRBV27 TGTGCCAGCATCCCAAGGTGGGCAGGGGGCCCCTATGGCTACACCTTC CASIPRWAGGPYGYTF
TRBJ1-5 NA NA TRBV5-1 TGCGCCAGCAGCTTCACAGGGAATCAGCCCCAGCATTTT CASSFTGNQPQHF
TRBJ2-1 NA NA TRBV10-1 TGCGCCAGCAGTGAGACCGAGGGTAGCTCCTACAATGAGCAGTTCTTC CASSETEGSSYNEQFF
TRBJ1-6 NA once TRBV3-1/TRBV3-2 TGTGCCAGCAGCCCTTCTCGGGGTTATAATTCACCCCTCCACTTT CASSPSRGYNSPLHF
TRBJ2-3 NA NA TRBV19 TGTGCCACCGACCCGGGGGGCACAGATACGCAGTATTTT CATDPGGTDTQYF
TRBJ2-7 NA NA TRBV7-9 TGTGCCAGCAGCCGGGGGACCACGATAGGCGAGCAGTACTTC CASSRGTTIGEQYF
TRBJ1-1 NA NA TRBV28 TGTGCCAGCAGTTCTTCCGGGACAAAAGCTTTCTTT CASSSSGTKAFF
TRBJ2-3 TRBD2 NA TRBV9 TGTGCCAGCAGCCCTAGCGGGGGGGGCAACACAGATACGCAGTATTTT CASSPSGGGNTDTQYF
TRBJ1-2 TRBD1 NA TRBV19 TGTGCCAGTAGGGGGACAGGGCCTCGGTATGGCTACACCTTC CASRGTGPRYGYTF
TRBJ2-3 TRBD2 NA TRBV5-4 TGTGCCAGCAGCCCGCGGGGGGGCCAACTTCATACGCAGTATTTT CASSPRGGQLHTQYF
TRBJ2-5 NA NA TRBV7-9 TGTGCCAGCAGCTCCCGACAGGAACAAGGGGCCCAGTACTTC CASSSRQEQGAQYF
TRBJ2-3 TRBD2 NA TRBV3-1/TRBV3-2 TGTGCCAGCAGCCAGTTAGCGGGCGGCATCACAGATACGCAGTATTTT CASSQLAGGITDTQYF
TRBJ2-3 TRBD2 NA TRBV2 TGTGCCAGCAGCCTACTAGCGGGAGGCGATACGCAGTATTTT CASSLLAGGDTQYF
TRBJ1-2 TRBD1 NA TRBV5-1 TGCGCCAGCAGCTCAGCCGGGACAGGGGTTGGAGGCTACACCTTC CASSSAGTGVGGYTF
TRBJ1-2 TRBD1 NA TRBV5-6 TGTGCCAGCAGCTTGGACAGGGGGGTATCATATGGCTACACCTTC CASSLDRGVSYGYTF
TRBJ1-3 TRBD1 few TRBV4-1 TGCGCCAGCAGGGACTGGACAGGGGGGAGGACCGGAAACACCATATATTTT CASRDWTGGRTGNTIYF
TRBJ1-1 TRBD1 NA TRBV9 TGTGCCAGCAGCGTAGTAGGGGACAGGAACACTGAAGCTTTCTTT CASSVVGDRNTEAFF
TRBJ2-7 NA NA TRBV19 TGTGCCAGTAGTGGCGTAGGAGGCTACGAGCAGTACTTC CASSGVGGYEQYF
TRBJ2-3 TRBD1 NA TRBV5-1 TGCGCCAGCAGCTTGACCGGGACAGGGGCAGATACGCAGTATTTT CASSLTGTGADTQYF
TRBJ2-5 TRBD1 NA TRBV20-1 TGCAGTGCTAGTCCCGAGGACAGGACAAGAGAGACCCAGTACTTC CSASPEDRTRETQYF
TRBJ1-1 NA NA TRBV28 TGTGCCAGCAGTTCCATGGACAGCCTTGAAGCTTTCTTT CASSSMDSLEAFF
TRBJ2-1 NA NA TRBV11-1 TGTGCCAGCAGCACCGAAGCTGGTGTCAATGAGCAGTTCTTC CASSTEAGVNEQFF
TRBJ1-3 TRBD1 once TRBV5-1 TGCGCCAGCAGCCCCGACAGGGCGATCTCTGGAAACACCATATATTTT CASSPDRAISGNTIYF
TRBJ1-5 TRBD1 NA TRBV9 TGTGCCAGCAGTCCCGACAGGGGAAGGAATCAGCCCCAGCATTTT CASSPDRGRNQPQHF
TRBJ1-5 NA NA TRBV3-1/TRBV3-2 TGTGCCAGCAGCCAAGAACTAGATTCCAATCAGCCCCAGCATTTT CASSQELDSNQPQHF
TRBJ2-7 TRBD1 NA TRBV5-1 TGCGCCAGCAGTCTTGCTAGGACAGGGGGGGACGAGCAGTACTTC CASSLARTGGDEQYF
TRBJ2-1 TRBD2 NA TRBV7-2 TGTGCCAGCAGCCGGACCGGGGGGGTAAGCTACAATGAGCAGTTCTTC CASSRTGGVSYNEQFF
TRBJ1-6 NA NA TRBV4-2 TGTGCCAGCAGCCAAGAGGGGAGCTCCTATAATTCACCCCTCCACTTT CASSQEGSSYNSPLHF
TRBJ2-1 NA NA TRBV9 TGTGCCAGCAGCGTAGCGACCCTAACTAGAGTGGAAGTAAATGAGCAGTTCTTC CASSVATLTRVEVNEQFF
TRBJ2-7 NA NA TRBV19 TGTGCCAGTAGTATAGATGCGGACAGATCCTACGAGCAGTACTTC CASSIDADRSYEQYF
TRBJ1-2 NA once TRBV19 TGTGCCAGTAGTACTCCGACAGGAAACTATGGCTACACCTTC CASSTPTGNYGYTF
TRBJ1-1 NA NA TRBV27 TGTGCCAGCAGCCACAGGGAGAGGAACACTGAAGCTTTCTTT CASSHRERNTEAFF
TRBJ1-1 NA NA TRBV12-5 TGTGCTAGTGGTCCAGGACATCCGAACACTGAAGCTTTCTTT CASGPGHPNTEAFF
TRBJ2-3 NA NA TRBV7-3 TGTGCCAGCAGCGTTCAGGGGTCGGGCACAGATACGCAGTATTTT CASSVQGSGTDTQYF
TRBJ1-2 TRBD1 once TRBV27 TGTGCCAGCAGCCTACTAAGACAGGGTCATGGCTACACCTTC CASSLLRQGHGYTF
TRBJ2-3 TRBD1 NA TRBV5-1 TGCGCCAGCAGCTTGGAGGGACAGGTGGGAGATACGCAGTATTTT CASSLEGQVGDTQYF
TRBJ2-7 TRBD2 NA TRBV6-5 TGTGCCAGCACCCTAAGGGTAGCGGGCGACTACGAGCAGTACTTC CASTLRVAGDYEQYF
TRBJ1-6 NA NA TRBV5-6 TGTGCCAGCAGCTTCGGAAGGGGTAGGAGTTATTCACCCCTCCACTTT CASSFGRGRSYSPLHF
TRBJ2-7 NA NA TRBV4-1 TGCGCCAGCAGCCACGGGGCCGGGGGCTCCTACGAGCAGTACTTC CASSHGAGGSYEQYF
TRBJ1-2 TRBD1 NA TRBV9 TGTGCCAGCAGCGTAGCCAGGGGGCTCCAGGATGGCTACACCTTC CASSVARGLQDGYTF
TRBJ1-1 NA NA TRBV13 TGTGCCAGCAATAGGGGCCGGGCAGGGTTGGGGATGAACACTGAAGCTTTCTTT CASNRGRAGLGMNTEAFF
TRBJ1-2 NA NA TRBV6-5 TGTGCCAGCAATCACCGGGGGCTAGCGGATGGCTACACCTTC CASNHRGLADGYTF
TRBJ2-3 NA NA TRBV2 TGTGCCAGTAGAGGAACGAGGAGCACAGATACGCAGTATTTT CASRGTRSTDTQYF
TRBJ2-1 NA NA TRBV20-1 TGCAGTGCTAGTGCCGGGGATCTGGTCAATGAGCAGTTCTTC CSASAGDLVNEQFF
TRBJ1-5 NA NA TRBV27 TGTGCCAGCAGCCCCCAGGGGCTAAATCAGCCCCAGCATTTT CASSPQGLNQPQHF
TRBJ1-2 TRBD1 NA TRBV7-9 TGTGCCGGAGGGACAGCCATCTATGGCTACACCTTC CAGGTAIYGYTF
TRBJ1-5 NA NA TRBV5-5 TGTGCCAGCAGCCCAGTGGGAGGGGGACTCAATCAGCCCCAGCATTTT CASSPVGGGLNQPQHF
TRBJ2-3 TRBD2 NA TRBV19 TGTGCCAGCCGGTCTAGCGGGGGGGCCGGGTCAGATACGCAGTATTTT CASRSSGGAGSDTQYF
TRBJ2-3 TRBD1 NA TRBV4-1 TGCGCCAGCAGCCAAGAGATGACAGGGTACACAGATACGCAGTATTTT CASSQEMTGYTDTQYF
TRBJ1-1 TRBD1 once TRBV9 TGTGCCAGCACCCGACAGGGGAACACTGAAGCTTTCTTT CASTRQGNTEAFF
TRBJ1-3 NA NA TRBV7-9 TGTGCCAGCAGCTTGACCTACAGGACATCGGATGCTGGAAACACCATATATTTT CASSLTYRTSDAGNTIYF
TRBJ2-2 NA NA TRBV18 TGTGCCAGCTCCCCCCAAACCGGGGAGCTGTTTTTT CASSPQTGELFF
TRBJ1-5 NA few TRBV27 TGTGCCAGCAGCCCGGGAGGGCCTTATCAGCCCCAGCATTTT CASSPGGPYQPQHF
TRBJ1-6 TRBD1 NA TRBV27 TGTGCCAGCAGTTTTTACAGCAGGGGGGCTTATTCACCCCTCCACTTT CASSFYSRGAYSPLHF
TRBJ2-3 TRBD1 NA TRBV5-1 TGCGCCAGCAGCTTGGAGACAGGGGGCGGGGAAGATACGCAGTATTTT CASSLETGGGEDTQYF